This passage covers 7 T cell receptor beta chains from one sample sequenced in a study of cytomegalovirus exposure and HLA in healthy donors. Measured with immunoSEQ multiplex PCR; TCRdb has only the in-frame clones, and not every one. The data show roughly 250,000 clones, around 85% seen once. Sequencing was carried out using PBMCs. These receptor sequences come from a woman aged 25 to 39 in good health and CMV-seropositive.

The rearrangement joins TRBV27 to TRBJ1-1; TRBD1 aligns across 7 bases. The trim removed 5 bases at V and 2 bases at J, leaving 17 bases unmatched. From germline, CDR1 is MNHEY and CDR2 SMNVEV (reference sequence). The CDR3 runs 18 residues. CDR3 protein: CASSPGLTGTALNTEAFF. The CDR3 DNA is TGTGCCAGCAGTCCCGGATTGACCGGGACAGCTCTTAACACTGAAGCTTTCTTT.

This clone was observed once. In nucleotides, the CDR3 is TGCAGCGTTGAACAGGCAGGGGGACACTACGAGCAGTACTTC. Protein product: CSVEQAGGHYEQYF. This chain uses TRBV29-1 with TRBJ2-7, with TRBD1 identical over 7 bases. V trimming: 2 bases; J trimming: 3 bases; junction bases outside the gene matches: 7. CDR1 is SQVTM, CDR2 ANQGSEA, per germline. The CDR3 runs to 14 residues.

V is TRBV19 and J is TRBJ2-5; 7 bases map to TRBD2. Germline trimming cut 1 base from V and 3 bases from J; bases unmatched to any gene: 2. There are 14 residues in the CDR3. Germline lookup yields CDR1 LNHDA and CDR2 SQIVND (reference sequence). The CDR3 coding sequence is TGTGCCAGTAGTATAGGGCTAGCGGAAGAGACCCAGTACTTC. This codes for CASSIGLAEETQYF.

This clone was seen just once. CDR3 residues: CASSDSGRPTGELFF. DNA of the CDR3: TGCGCCAGCAGTGATAGCGGGAGACCCACCGGGGAGCTGTTTTTT. The V gene is TRBV10-1, the J gene TRBJ2-2; TRBD2 matches 9 bases. The CDR3 consists of 15 residues. Germline V lookup: CDR1 WNHNN, CDR2 SYGVQD (reference sequence). Trimming cost V 3 bases and J 4 bases; bases outside gene matches: 3.

The chain has TRBV19 and TRBJ2-1; the D gene is possibly TRBD1 (6 bases). Deletions cut 0 bases from V and 8 bases from J, with 14 bases between. The CDR3 totals 15 residues. Germline V gene lookup returns CDR1 LNHDA and CDR2 SQIVND (reference sequence). CDR3 protein: CASSIEGGRGHEQFF. In DNA, the CDR3 is TGTGCCAGTAGTATAGAAGGGGGAAGGGGACATGAGCAGTTCTTC.

The chain has TRBV27 and TRBJ2-7; 9 nucleotides align to TRBD1. The CDR3 has 16 residues. The germline V gene has CDR1 MNHEY and CDR2 SMNVEV (reference sequence). J lost 3 bases, V lost 6 bases, and 12 bases had no gene match. The CDR3 is CASRPPSGTGNYEQYF. The CDR3 region has the DNA TGTGCCAGCAGGCCTCCTTCCGGGACAGGGAACTACGAGCAGTACTTC.

The chain carries TRBV7-9 and TRBJ1-1; D is undetermined. The CDR3 runs to 15 residues. The V gene's germline CDR1 is SEHNR and CDR2 FQNEAQ (reference sequence). The V and J ends lost 4 bases and 4 bases respectively, with 16 bases between them. The CDR3 nucleotides read TGTGCCAGCAGCTCTATCCGAACTTCCCGCACTGAAGCTTTCTTT. Residues: CASSSIRTSRTEAFF.